The 26 T cell receptor beta chains listed next were all sequenced from one sample in a study of CD8+CD57+ T cells in acquired aplastic anemia. In patients chosen for sequencing, flow cytometry had shown CD8+CD57+ cell expansion. Genomic DNA, serving as template, underwent TCR beta VDJ and CDR3 profiling. MiXCR was run by TCRdb on the reads, yielding one entry per CDR3 protein. The table includes 270,000 or so distinct CDR3 sequences, about 80% detected once. The specimen was sorted CD4+, CD8+, or CD8+CD57+ T cells (not recorded which) from PBMCs. The receptor source for this set is a human donor with aplastic anemia.

CDR3 nucleotides: TGTGCCAGCAGTGATGGGGGGACGGATGGGCAGTTCTTC. Its protein is CASSDGGTDGQFF. This rearrangement joins TRBV2 to TRBJ2-1; a possible D gene is TRBD2 (6 bases). Germline loops: CDR1 SNHLY, CDR2 FYNNEI. Between the trimmed V and J ends, which lost 3 bases and 12 bases, there was a span of 15 bases. This CDR3 has 13 amino acids.

The chain links TRBV5-1 to TRBJ1-1; D gene ambiguous. CDR3 size: 18 residues. The V and J ends lost 0 bases and 1 base respectively, with 19 bases between them. Germline V gene lookup returns CDR1 SGHRS and CDR2 YFSETQ. This chain's CDR3 is CASSLGISSLLGNTEAFF. The CDR3 region has the DNA TGCGCCAGCAGCTTGGGTATTAGCAGTTTGTTAGGGAACACTGAAGCTTTCTTT.

The V call is TRBV5-1, the J call TRBJ1-3, with D unresolved. CDR3 length: 15 amino acids. Germline lookup yields CDR1 SGHRS and CDR2 YFSETQ. V shed 4 bases and J shed 0 bases, with 11 bases lying between them. CDR3: CASSPDGLSGNTIYF. The CDR3 DNA reads as TGCGCCAGCAGCCCGGACGGACTCTCTGGAAACACCATATATTTT.

Comment on this clonotype: Without the conserved terminal phenylalanine or tryptophan, this CDR3 likely stems from a read error. The DNA is left out, because the CDR3 cannot be placed on it with certainty; the CDR3 is given as TCRdb lists it. V usage is TRBV7-2 and J usage is TRBJ1-5. The CDR3 length equals 13 residues, ends included. Germline CDR1 is SGHTA and CDR2 is FQGNSA. CDR3: CATSRLVGQPKHY.

The chain links TRBV29-1 to TRBJ2-3, with D unresolved. Per the germline V gene, CDR1 is SQVTM and CDR2 is ANQGSEA. The CDR3 spans 15 residues. V lost 2 bases to trimming and J lost 0 bases, with 12 bases between them. CDR3 loop: CSVERIGSSTDTQYF. CDR3 sequence (DNA): TGCAGCGTTGAAAGGATAGGTTCGAGCACAGATACGCAGTATTTT.

To note about this clonotype: Likely a read error: the CDR3 ends without its conserved phenylalanine or tryptophan. The limits of the CDR3 on the DNA are not certain, so only TCRdb's listed CDR3 is given. The rearrangement joins TRBV9 to TRBJ2-5; the DNA was not used to check the table's D call, TRBD1. CDR1 is SGDLS, CDR2 YYNGEE, per germline. The CDR3 length is 13 residues, termini included. CDR3 in amino acids: CASNLQGAITDTH.

J is TRBJ2-7 and V is TRBV7-9; D is possibly TRBD2 (7 bases). The CDR3 spans 18 residues. The germline CDR1 and CDR2 sequences are SEHNR and FQNEAQ (reference sequence). V was cut by 1 base and J by 4 bases, with 23 bases left in between. CDR3 bases: TGTGCCAGCAGCTTAGTTCCCGGGGGGCCGGCTTTTGGATACGAGCAGTACGTC. Translated, it gives CASSLVPGGPAFGYEQYV.

The genes are TRBV9 and TRBJ1-4, with D perhaps matching TRBD1 (5 bases). The V gene's germline CDR1 is SGDLS and CDR2 YYNGEE. V was trimmed by 3 bases and J by 7 bases, leaving 22 bases between them. This CDR3 has 17 residues. CDR3 in DNA: TGTGCCAGCAGCGAGGGGTCGGGTACACAGTATTTTGAAAAACTGTTTTTT. Its protein product is CASSEGSGTQYFEKLFF.

This chain links TRBV15 with TRBJ2-7; D is possibly TRBD1 (5 bases). Germline assignment: CDR1 LNHNV and CDR2 YYDKDF (reference sequence). The CDR3 runs to 18 residues. The CDR3 reads CASSCPPDETALSYEQYV. CDR3 bases: TGTGCCAGCAGCTGTCCTCCAGACGAGACAGCCCTTTCCTACGAGCAGTACGTC.

The rearrangement joins TRBV15 to TRBJ2-5; D remains unclear. The V gene's germline CDR1 is LNHNV and CDR2 YYDKDF (reference sequence). Trimming shortened V by 3 bases and J by 3 bases, and 17 bases separated the two germline ends. The CDR3 has 16 residues. CDR3 sequence reads: CATSSGGRQFKETQYF. The CDR3 coding sequence is TGTGCCACCAGCAGTGGCGGCAGACAATTTAAAGAGACCCAGTACTTC.

This clonotype appeared once. This is likely a read error, given that the CDR3 carries no conserved phenylalanine or tryptophan at its end. The DNA is left out, because the CDR3 cannot be placed on it with certainty; the CDR3 is given as TCRdb lists it. This chain connects TRBV7-3 to TRBJ1-2. The CDR3 is 13 residues long, ends included. Germline V gene data show CDR1 as SGHTA and CDR2 as FQGTGA. The CDR3 spells CASSLGKRGYYNV.

V usage is TRBV7-6 and J usage is TRBJ2-3; 7 nucleotides align to TRBD1. The CDR3 totals 16 residues. From germline, CDR1 is SGHVS and CDR2 FNYEAQ. The J segment lost 2 bases and the V segment lost 5 bases, leaving 10 bases of the junction unmatched. The CDR3 reads CASSPATGEHTDTQYF. CDR3 coding DNA: TGTGCCAGCAGCCCAGCCACAGGGGAACACACAGATACGCAGTATTTT.

V gene TRBV9 combines with J gene TRBJ1-1, with D unclear. The CDR3 is 15 residues long. The germline V and J ends were trimmed by 0 bases and 6 bases, with 15 bases remaining between them. Germline V gives CDR1 SGDLS, CDR2 YYNGEE. CDR3 nucleotides: TGTGCCAGCAGCGTAGGAGTGAAAGGGTCCTCTGAAGCTTTCTTT. Protein product: CASSVGVKGSSEAFF.

Note on this clonotype: A read error may produce the germline difference seen at one junction end. This chain links TRBV11-3 with TRBJ2-5; D possibly corresponds to TRBD1 (6 bases). Per germline, CDR1 SGHNT and CDR2 YENEEA. The CDR3 spans 12 residues. The CDR3 loop is CAGSLDMTGQYF. CDR3 sequence (DNA): TGTGCCGGCAGCTTAGATATGACAGGCCAGTACTTC.

The rearrangement joins TRBV19 to TRBJ2-7; D may be TRBD2 (6 bases). The CDR3 totals 15 residues. Deletions cut 9 bases from V and 5 bases from J, with 23 bases between. Germline values: CDR1 LNHDA, CDR2 SQIVND (reference sequence). CDR3 region: CASSLLARTTNEQYV. The CDR3 DNA reads as TGTGCCAGCAGCTTGCTAGCGAGAACGACCAACGAGCAGTACGTC.

This clonotype was seen a single time. One end of the junction does not line up with germline, which may come from a read error. The CDR3 bases are TGTGCCAGCAGCAGAGATAGCAAAGGAAACACTGAAGACTTCTTT. It specifies CASSRDSKGNTEDFF. The V call is TRBV15, the J call TRBJ1-1, with D unclear. The germline V gene encodes CDR1 LNHNV and CDR2 YYDKDF (reference sequence). The CDR3 contains 15 residues.

A note on this clonotype: No DNA is shown, since the ends of the CDR3 on it are uncertain; the CDR3 is the one TCRdb lists. This chain connects TRBV9 to TRBJ2-7; the tabulated D call, TRBD2, remains unverified against the DNA. The CDR3 is 17 amino acids long, termini counted. Germline CDR1 is SGDLS and CDR2 is YYNGEE. The chain's CDR3 is CASSDSSRGYTFDEQYF.

About this clonotype: Lacking the conserved final phenylalanine or tryptophan, this CDR3 likely reflects a read error. The limits of the CDR3 on the DNA are not certain, so only TCRdb's listed CDR3 is given. The chain uses TRBV7-9 and TRBJ2-3. Germline CDR1 and CDR2: SEHNR and FQNEAQ (reference sequence). Counting both end residues, the CDR3 totals 13 amino acids. The CDR3 region is CASGDGGTDARYY.

This clonotype was detected only a few times. The chain uses TRBV11-2 and TRBJ2-5; D call uncertain. The V gene's germline CDR1 is SGHAT and CDR2 FQNNGV. CDR3 length equals 12 residues. V lost 7 bases and J lost 4, with 10 bases in between. In DNA, the CDR3 is TGTGCCAGCAAGGGTGTGCCAGAGACCCAGTACTTC. This encodes CASKGVPETQYF.

To note about this clonotype: An end of the junction differs from the germline gene, which may be a read error. The rearrangement links TRBV15 to TRBJ2-7; the D gene is possibly TRBD2 (5 bases). Germline values: CDR1 LNHNV, CDR2 YYDKDF (reference sequence). The CDR3 consists of 14 residues. The CDR3, as DNA: TGTGCCAGCAGCAGAGGCAGCGGTAAAGACACCCAGTACTTC. Amino acid sequence: CASSRGSGKDTQYF.

To note about this clonotype: An end of the junction does not agree with germline; a read error may underlie this. CDR3 region: CASRVTGGTAETQYF. Written as DNA, the CDR3 is TGTGCCAGCAGGGTTACCGGGGGGACCGCAGAGACGCAGTATTTT. V gene TRBV7-3 combines with J gene TRBJ2-3, with TRBD2 identical over 7 bases. Germline lookup yields CDR1 SGHTA and CDR2 FQGTGA. The CDR3 contains 15 residues. Full variable domain (missing parts from reference TRBV7-3 and TRBJ2-3): GAGVSQTPSNKVTEKGKYVELRCDPISGHTALYWYRQSLGQGPEFLIYFQGTGAADDSGLPNDRFFAVRPEGSVSTLKIQRTERGDSAVYLCASRVTGGTAETQYFGPGTRLTVL.

The V call is TRBV11-3, the J call TRBJ2-7; no clear D gene. CDR1 and CDR2 from the germline V gene are SGHNT and YENEEA. CDR3 length: 13 residues. Between the trimmed V and J ends, which lost 0 bases and 8 bases, there was a span of 11 bases. CDR3 DNA sequence: TGTGCCAGCAGCTTAGATCTGACACGTCAGCAGTACGTC. This encodes CASSLDLTRQQYV.

This clonotype was seen once. The chain couples TRBV7-3 to TRBJ1-1, with D uncertain. The CDR3 totals 15 residues. V was pared by 6 bases and J by 14 bases, with 28 bases between. CDR1 is SGHTA and CDR2 is FQGTGA in the germline V gene. The CDR3 loop reads CASSSDRTWGETQFF. CDR3 sequence (DNA): TGTGCCAGCAGTTCTGATCGGACTTGGGGAGAGACCCAGTTCTTT.

Turning to this clonotype: The CDR3 does not end in the conserved phenylalanine or tryptophan, so this is likely a read error. No DNA is shown, since the ends of the CDR3 on it are uncertain; the CDR3 is the one TCRdb lists. V is TRBV7-9 and J is TRBJ2-4. Germline lookup yields CDR1 SEHNR and CDR2 FQNEAQ (reference sequence). Including both end residues, the CDR3 is 12 amino acids long. The CDR3 region is CASGVERNVGYD.

Comments on this clonotype: The germline gene is not matched at one end of the junction; a read error may be the cause. The chain is built from TRBV7-2 and TRBJ2-5; D gene unclear. CDR1 and CDR2 from the germline V gene are SGHTA and FQGNSA. The CDR3 spans 12 residues. This CDR3 is CASSVAPDGTDF. DNA for the CDR3: TGTGCCAGCAGCGTGGCTCCAGACGGCACAGACTTC. Full variable domain (rest looked up from reference TRBV7-2 and TRBJ2-5): GAGVSQSPSNKVTEKGKDVELRCDPISGHTALYWYRQSLGQGLEFLIYFQGNSAPDKSGLPSDRFSAERTGGSVSTLTIQRTQQEDSAVYLCASSVAPDGTDFGPGTRLLVL.

This chain uses TRBV11-3 with TRBJ1-1; 7 nucleotides match TRBD1. The trim removed 1 base at V and 1 base at J, leaving 3 bases unmatched. Germline assignment: CDR1 SGHNT and CDR2 YENEEA. The CDR3 consists of 15 residues. DNA of the CDR3: TGTGCCAGCAGCTTAGGGGGGGACAGGAACACTGAAGCTTTCTTT. Protein sequence: CASSLGGDRNTEAFF.